The 10 T cell receptor beta chains presented below share a single source sample, sequenced in a study of blood T cell repertoires in COVID-19. Sequencing used immunoSEQ multiplex PCR; TCRdb keeps in-frame clones, though not all of them. The data contain about 110,000 clones, around four fifths of them singletons. Sequences were obtained from peripheral blood. The source is a woman in her seventies with acute or convalescent COVID-19.

This clone was observed a few times. The chain is built from TRBV4-3 and TRBJ1-6; 7 bases map to TRBD1. V gave up 0 bases and J gave up 9 bases; unmatched junction bases: 8. Germline V gene sequence: CDR1 LGHNA, CDR2 YSLEER. This CDR3 is 16 amino acids long. CDR3 amino acids: CASSQDYRDSGSPLHF. DNA for the CDR3: TGCGCCAGCAGCCAAGATTACCGGGACAGTGGTTCACCCCTCCACTTT.

The chain has TRBV24-1 and TRBJ2-3, with 7 bases that match TRBD2. The junction had 12 bases not matched to a gene; V was cut back by 0 bases and J by 10 bases. The CDR3 covers 16 residues. Germline-derived CDR1 and CDR2 are KGHDR and SFDVKD. CDR3 bases: TGTGCCACCAGTGATTTGGGGGATGCGGGAGATCGGGCGCAGTATTTT. Translating gives CATSDLGDAGDRAQYF.

This clone is a singleton in its sample. The gene calls are TRBV12-5 and TRBJ2-7; D gene uncertain. The CDR3 contains 15 residues. V was cut by 0 bases and J by 6 bases, with 15 bases left in between. Germline V gene lookup returns CDR1 LGHNT and CDR2 FRNRAP. The CDR3 nucleotides read TGTGCTAGTGGTTTGGTACATTACGGGTTGGGCGAGCAGTACGTC. It is translated as CASGLVHYGLGEQYV.

The rearrangement uses TRBV19 and TRBJ2-7, with TRBD2 matching 9 bases. The CDR3 has 15 residues. Germline-derived CDR1 and CDR2 are LNHDA and SQIVND (reference sequence). Unmatched junction bases numbered 6, after V lost 2 bases and J lost 4 bases. The CDR3 DNA reads as TGTGCCAGTAGTATACAAGCGGGAGGAGTATACGAGCAGTACTTC. This translates into CASSIQAGGVYEQYF.

The chain links TRBV20-1 to TRBJ2-7, with D possibly TRBD1 on 6 matching bases. Germline-derived CDR1 and CDR2 are DFQATT and SNEGSKA (reference sequence). The CDR3 extends over 16 amino acids. The ends were cut back, 3 bases at V and 3 bases at J, with 21 bases in the middle. The CDR3 spells CSASPQGGRGFYEQYF. CDR3 bases: TGCAGTGCTAGTCCCCAAGGGGGACGAGGGTTCTACGAGCAGTACTTC.

J is TRBJ2-1 and V is TRBV11-3, with D unresolved. V lost 8 bases and J 8 bases, leaving 16 bases between the germline ends. Germline V gives CDR1 SGHNT, CDR2 YENEEA. The CDR3 loop spans 13 amino acids. CDR3 DNA: TGTGCCAGCGGCCGAGGTGTATTCGATGAGCAGTTCTTC. Translated: CASGRGVFDEQFF.

This chain uses TRBV28 with TRBJ2-1; D uncertain. With 5 bases removed from V and 4 bases from J, the gap between germline ends came to 12 bases. This CDR3 is built from 14 residues. Germline-derived CDR1 and CDR2 are MDHEN and SYDVKM. Written as DNA, the CDR3 is TGTGCCAGCAGTCCCACCACAGCTTACAATGAGCAGTTCTTC. It yields the protein CASSPTTAYNEQFF.

The chain employs TRBV7-2 and TRBJ1-6; D is ambiguous. V was shortened by 5 bases and J by 7 bases, with 12 bases between the two germline ends. The length of the CDR3 is 14 residues. Looked up from germline, CDR1 is SGHTA and CDR2 is FQGNSA. The CDR3 reads CASSTRTENSPLHF. CDR3 in DNA: TGTGCCAGCAGCACTAGAACGGAGAATTCACCCCTCCACTTT.

This clone was picked up a small number of times. The chain employs TRBV10-3 and TRBJ1-1; 7 bases agree with TRBD1. V shed 11 bases and J 6 bases; nucleotides not matched to a gene: 15. CDR3 length: 14 amino acids. The V gene's germline CDR1 is ENHRY and CDR2 SYGVKD. The CDR3 DNA reads TGTGCCGCCAGGGGGGCACGCAAAGGCCCTGAAGCTTTCTTT. This gives the protein CAARGARKGPEAFF.

V and J are TRBV28 and TRBJ1-3, with D maybe TRBD1 (6 bases). The V gene lost 6 bases and the J gene lost 0 bases, with 15 bases spanning the gap. The germline CDR1 and CDR2 sequences are MDHEN and SYDVKM. The CDR3 loop spans 16 amino acids. The DNA of the CDR3 is TGTGCCAGCAGGGGGGCCGGCCAAACCTCTGGAAACACCATATATTTT. Translated, it gives CASRGAGQTSGNTIYF.